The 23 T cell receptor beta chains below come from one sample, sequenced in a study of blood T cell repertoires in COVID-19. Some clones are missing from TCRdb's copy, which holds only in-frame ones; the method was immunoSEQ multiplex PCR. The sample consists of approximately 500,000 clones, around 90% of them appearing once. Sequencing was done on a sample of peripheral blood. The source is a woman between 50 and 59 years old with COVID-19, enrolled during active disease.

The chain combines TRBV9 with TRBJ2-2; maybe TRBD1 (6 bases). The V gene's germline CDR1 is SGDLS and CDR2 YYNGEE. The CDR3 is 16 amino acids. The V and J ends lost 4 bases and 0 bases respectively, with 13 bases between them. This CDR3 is CASSSHGQTNTGELFF. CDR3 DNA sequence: TGTGCCAGCAGCTCCCACGGACAGACGAACACCGGGGAGCTGTTTTTT.

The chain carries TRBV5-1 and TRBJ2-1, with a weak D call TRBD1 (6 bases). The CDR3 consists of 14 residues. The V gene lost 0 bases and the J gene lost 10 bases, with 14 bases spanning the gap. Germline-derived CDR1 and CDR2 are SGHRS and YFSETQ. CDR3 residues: CASSLAVGGAEQFF. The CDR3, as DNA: TGCGCCAGCAGCTTGGCCGTAGGGGGTGCGGAGCAGTTCTTC.

The CDR3 region is CASSQDSGGAILDEQFF. Written as DNA, the CDR3 is TGTGCCAGCAGCCAAGATAGCGGGGGGGCCATATTGGATGAGCAGTTCTTC. The rearrangement links TRBV4-2 to TRBJ2-1, with 11 bases lining up with TRBD2. The CDR3 sequence is 17 residues long. CDR1 LGHNA and CDR2 YNFKEQ come from the germline V gene. Losses at the gene ends were 0 bases for V and 8 bases for J; bases not matched to a gene: 9.

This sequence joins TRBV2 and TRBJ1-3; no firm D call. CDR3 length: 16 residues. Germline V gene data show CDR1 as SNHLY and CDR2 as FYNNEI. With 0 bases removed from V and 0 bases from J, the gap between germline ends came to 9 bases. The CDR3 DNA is TGTGCCAGCAGTGAAGCGCGGCAGCCCTCTGGAAACACCATATATTTT. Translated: CASSEARQPSGNTIYF.

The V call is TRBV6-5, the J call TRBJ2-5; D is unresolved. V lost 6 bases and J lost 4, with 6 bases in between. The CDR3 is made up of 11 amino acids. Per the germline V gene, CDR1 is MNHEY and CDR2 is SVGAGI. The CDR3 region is CASSRLETQYF. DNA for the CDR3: TGTGCCAGCAGCAGACTAGAGACCCAGTACTTC.

CDR3 DNA sequence: TGCGCCAGCAGCTTGACCCGGGACAGGGAGGATGGCTACACCTTC. The encoded protein is CASSLTRDREDGYTF. The gene calls are TRBV5-1 and TRBJ1-2, with 9 bases lining up with TRBD1. This CDR3 region has 15 residues. CDR1 is SGHRS, CDR2 YFSETQ, per germline. V gave up 1 base and J gave up 6 bases; unmatched junction bases: 7.

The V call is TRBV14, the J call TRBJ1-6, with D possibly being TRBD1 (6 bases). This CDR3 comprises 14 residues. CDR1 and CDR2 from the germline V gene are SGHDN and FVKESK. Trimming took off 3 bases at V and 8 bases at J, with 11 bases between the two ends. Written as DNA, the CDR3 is TGTGCCAGCAGCCATACAGGGATTCATTCACCCCTCCACTTT. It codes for CASSHTGIHSPLHF. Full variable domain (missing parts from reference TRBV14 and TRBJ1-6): EAGVTQFPSHSVIEKGQTVTLRCDPISGHDNLYWYRRVMGKEIKFLLHFVKESKQDESGMPNNRFLAERTGGTYSTLKVQPAELEDSGVYFCASSHTGIHSPLHFGNGTRLTVT.

CDR3 DNA sequence: TGTGCCAGCTCACCAGGTGGGGGCGCGGAGACCCAGTACTTC. This sequence encodes CASSPGGGAETQYF. V usage is TRBV18 and J usage is TRBJ2-5, with a tentative D call TRBD1 (6 bases). From germline, CDR1 is KGHSH and CDR2 LQKENI. V was clipped by 2 bases and J by 5 bases, with 12 bases between them. The CDR3 sequence is 14 residues long.

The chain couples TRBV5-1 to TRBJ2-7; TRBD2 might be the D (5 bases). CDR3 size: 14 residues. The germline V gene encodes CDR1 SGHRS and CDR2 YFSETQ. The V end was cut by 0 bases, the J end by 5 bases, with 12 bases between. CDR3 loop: CASSLAAGLDEQYF. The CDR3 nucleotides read TGCGCCAGCAGCTTGGCCGCGGGTCTGGACGAGCAGTACTTC.

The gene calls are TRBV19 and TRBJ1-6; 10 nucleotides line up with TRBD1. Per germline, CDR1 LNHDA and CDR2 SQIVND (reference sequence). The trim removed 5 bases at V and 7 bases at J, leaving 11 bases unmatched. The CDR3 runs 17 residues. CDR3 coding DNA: TGTGCCAGTAGTCTGCTCGACAGGGGGCTAAGGAATTCACCCCTCCACTTT. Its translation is CASSLLDRGLRNSPLHF. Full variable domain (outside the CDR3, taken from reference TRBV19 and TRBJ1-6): DGGITQSPKYLFRKEGQNVTLSCEQNLNHDAMYWYRQDPGQGLRLIYYSQIVNDFQKGDIAEGYSVSREKKESFPLTVTSAQKNPTAFYLCASSLLDRGLRNSPLHFGNGTRLTVT.

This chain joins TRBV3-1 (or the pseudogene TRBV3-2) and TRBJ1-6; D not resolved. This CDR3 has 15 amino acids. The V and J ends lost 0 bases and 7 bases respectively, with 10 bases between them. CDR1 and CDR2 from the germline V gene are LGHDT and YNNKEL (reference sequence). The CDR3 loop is CASSQDLASNSPLHF. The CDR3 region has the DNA TGTGCCAGCAGCCAAGATCTAGCATCGAATTCACCCCTCCACTTT.

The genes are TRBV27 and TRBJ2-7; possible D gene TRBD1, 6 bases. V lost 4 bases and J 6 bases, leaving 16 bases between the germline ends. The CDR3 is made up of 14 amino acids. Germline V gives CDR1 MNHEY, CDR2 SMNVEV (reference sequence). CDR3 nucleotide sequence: TGTGCCAGCAGTTCCCCTGGTCTGGGGGCCGAGCAGTACTTC. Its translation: CASSSPGLGAEQYF.

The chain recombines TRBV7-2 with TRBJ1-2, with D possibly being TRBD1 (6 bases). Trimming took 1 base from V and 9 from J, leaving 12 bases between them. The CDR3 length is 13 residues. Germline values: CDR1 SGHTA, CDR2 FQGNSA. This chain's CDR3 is CASSLDRANSYTF. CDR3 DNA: TGTGCCAGCAGCTTAGACAGGGCAAATAGCTACACCTTC. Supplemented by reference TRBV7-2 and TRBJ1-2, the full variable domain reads GAGVSQSPSNKVTEKGKDVELRCDPISGHTALYWYRQSLGQGLEFLIYFQGNSAPDKSGLPSDRFSAERTGGSVSTLTIQRTQQEDSAVYLCASSLDRANSYTFGSGTRLTVV.

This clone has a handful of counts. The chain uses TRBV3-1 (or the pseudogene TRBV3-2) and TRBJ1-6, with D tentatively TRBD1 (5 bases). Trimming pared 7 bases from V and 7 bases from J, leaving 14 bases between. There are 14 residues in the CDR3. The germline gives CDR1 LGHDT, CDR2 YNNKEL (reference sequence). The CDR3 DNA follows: TGTGCCAGCACACGGCAGGGTGGAAATTCACCCCTCCACTTT. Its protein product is CASTRQGGNSPLHF.

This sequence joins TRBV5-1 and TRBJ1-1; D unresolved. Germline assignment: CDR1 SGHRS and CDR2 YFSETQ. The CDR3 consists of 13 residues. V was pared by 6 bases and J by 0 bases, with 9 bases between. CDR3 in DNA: TGCGCCAGCATGCGGGGAATGAACACTGAAGCTTTCTTT. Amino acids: CASMRGMNTEAFF.

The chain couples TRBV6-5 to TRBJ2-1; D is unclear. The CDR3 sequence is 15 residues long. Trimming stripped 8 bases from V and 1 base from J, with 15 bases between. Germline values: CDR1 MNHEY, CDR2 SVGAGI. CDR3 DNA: TGTGCCAGCTGTCTAATGGGCGCGTCCTACAATGAGCAGTTCTTC. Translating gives CASCLMGASYNEQFF.

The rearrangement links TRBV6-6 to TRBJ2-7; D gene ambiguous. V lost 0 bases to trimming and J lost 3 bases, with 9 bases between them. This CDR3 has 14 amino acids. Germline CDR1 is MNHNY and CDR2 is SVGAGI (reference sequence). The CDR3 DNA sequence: TGTGCCAGCAGTTACTCGATCAGAGGCTACGAGCAGTACTTC. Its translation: CASSYSIRGYEQYF.

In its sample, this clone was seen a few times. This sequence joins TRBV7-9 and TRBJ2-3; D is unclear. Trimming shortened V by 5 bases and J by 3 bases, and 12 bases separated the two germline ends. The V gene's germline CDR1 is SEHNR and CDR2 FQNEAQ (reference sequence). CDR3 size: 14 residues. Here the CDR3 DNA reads TGTGCCAGCAGCCCCTCCGGAGTTACAGATACGCAGTATTTT. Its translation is CASSPSGVTDTQYF.

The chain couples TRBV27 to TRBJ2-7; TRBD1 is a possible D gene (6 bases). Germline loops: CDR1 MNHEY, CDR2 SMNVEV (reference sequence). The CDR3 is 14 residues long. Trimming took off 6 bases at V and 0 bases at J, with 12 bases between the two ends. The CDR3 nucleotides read TGTGCCAGCAGCCCTACGGACAGCTCCTACGAGCAGTACTTC. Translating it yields CASSPTDSSYEQYF.

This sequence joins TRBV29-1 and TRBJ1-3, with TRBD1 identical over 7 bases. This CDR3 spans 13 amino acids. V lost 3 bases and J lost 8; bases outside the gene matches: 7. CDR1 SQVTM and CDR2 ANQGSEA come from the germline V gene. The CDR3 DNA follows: TGCAGCGTTGAGGTACAGGGGCGAGACACCATATATTTT. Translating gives CSVEVQGRDTIYF.

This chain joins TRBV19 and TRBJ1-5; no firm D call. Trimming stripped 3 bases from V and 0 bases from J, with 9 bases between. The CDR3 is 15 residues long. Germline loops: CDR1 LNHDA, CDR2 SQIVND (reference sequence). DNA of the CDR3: TGTGCCAGTAGTATGAAACAATATAGCAATCAGCCCCAGCATTTT. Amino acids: CASSMKQYSNQPQHF.

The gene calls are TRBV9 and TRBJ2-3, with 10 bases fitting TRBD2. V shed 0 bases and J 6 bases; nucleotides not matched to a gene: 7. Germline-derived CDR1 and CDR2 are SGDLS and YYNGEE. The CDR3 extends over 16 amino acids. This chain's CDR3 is CASSVVASGGGDTQYF. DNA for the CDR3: TGTGCCAGCAGCGTAGTGGCTAGCGGGGGTGGGGATACGCAGTATTTT.

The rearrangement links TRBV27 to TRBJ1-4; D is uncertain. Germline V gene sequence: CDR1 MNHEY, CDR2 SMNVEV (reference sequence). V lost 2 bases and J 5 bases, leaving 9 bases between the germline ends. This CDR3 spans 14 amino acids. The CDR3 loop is CASSLLDGNEKLFF. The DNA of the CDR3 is TGTGCCAGCAGTTTACTTGACGGGAATGAAAAACTGTTTTTT. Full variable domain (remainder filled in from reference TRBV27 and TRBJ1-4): EAQVTQNPRYLITVTGKKLTVTCSQNMNHEYMSWYRQDPGLGLRQIYYSMNVEVTDKGDVPEGYKVSRKEKRNFPLILESPSPNQTSLYFCASSLLDGNEKLFFGSGTQLSVL.